What follows are 21 T cell receptor beta chains derived from one specimen sequenced in a study of blood T cell repertoires in COVID-19. The table came from immunoSEQ multiplex PCR; TCRdb's copy has only in-frame clones and leaves some out. The sample has roughly 80,000 clones; roughly 84% are singletons. Source material: peripheral blood. These receptors all come from a man aged 50-59 years with acute or convalescent COVID-19.

The V gene is TRBV4-2, the J gene TRBJ2-1; TRBD2 matches at 8 bases. The CDR3 runs to 15 residues. CDR1 is LGHNA, CDR2 YNFKEQ, per germline. Losses at the gene ends were 3 bases for V and 4 bases for J; bases not matched to a gene: 5. The CDR3 DNA sequence: TGTGCCAGCAGCCAGGTGGCTAGCGGGTACAATGAGCAGTTCTTC. Protein: CASSQVASGYNEQFF.

The V and J genes are TRBV7-9 and TRBJ2-3; no reliable D call. This CDR3 has 14 residues. Germline V gene sequence: CDR1 SEHNR, CDR2 FQNEAQ (reference sequence). V was cut by 0 bases and J by 3 bases, with 7 bases left in between. The CDR3 coding sequence is TGTGCCAGCAGCTTAGCTCAGTGGACAGATACGCAGTATTTT. It is translated as CASSLAQWTDTQYF.

The chain recombines TRBV7-7 with TRBJ2-1, with TRBD2 identical over 14 bases. This CDR3 has 17 residues. J lost 0 bases, V lost 5 bases, and 3 bases had no gene match. Germline assignment: CDR1 SSHAT and CDR2 FNYEAQ (reference sequence). The CDR3 DNA reads TGTGCCAGCAGCCCAGGGACTAGCGGGAGCTCCTACAATGAGCAGTTCTTC. It specifies CASSPGTSGSSYNEQFF.

This chain uses TRBV4-1 with TRBJ2-7; 13 bases match TRBD2. The CDR3 spans 19 residues. Trimming removed 0 bases from V and 2 bases from J; junction bases left unmatched: 10. The germline gives CDR1 MGHRA, CDR2 YSYEKL. CDR3 loop: CASSQEVVTSGGYPYEQYF. CDR3 in DNA: TGCGCCAGCAGCCAAGAGGTGGTGACTAGCGGGGGGTACCCCTACGAGCAGTACTTC.

The rearrangement links TRBV4-3 to TRBJ1-4; 10 positions match TRBD1. The J segment lost 7 bases and the V segment lost 1 base, leaving 6 bases of the junction unmatched. In germline, CDR1 is LGHNA, CDR2 YSLEER. The CDR3 runs 16 residues. The CDR3 here is CASSQGRTGGSEKLFF. DNA for the CDR3: TGCGCCAGCAGCCAAGGGCGGACAGGGGGTAGTGAAAAACTGTTTTTT.

This clone has only a few counts. V is TRBV27 and J is TRBJ2-3, with 7 bases matching TRBD2. V was clipped by 5 bases and J by 5 bases; unmatched bases: 13. The CDR3 covers 16 residues. Germline loops: CDR1 MNHEY, CDR2 SMNVEV (reference sequence). Here the CDR3 reads CASSPLSGRTKDTQYF. In DNA, the CDR3 is TGTGCCAGCAGTCCTCTTAGCGGGCGTACGAAAGATACGCAGTATTTT.

The rearrangement links TRBV4-1 to TRBJ1-6; D call uncertain. V lost 5 bases and J lost 5, with 13 bases in between. This CDR3 has 15 residues. The germline CDR1 and CDR2 sequences are MGHRA and YSYEKL. For the CDR3, the DNA is TGCGCCAGCAGCTCCCGGTTACAGAATAATTCACCCCTCCACTTT. Protein: CASSSRLQNNSPLHF.

The J gene is TRBJ1-1, the V gene TRBV11-3; 7 bases fit TRBD1. J lost 5 bases, V lost 5 bases, and 11 bases had no gene match. Germline V gene sequence: CDR1 SGHNT, CDR2 YENEEA. This CDR3 is built from 15 residues. DNA of the CDR3: TGTGCCAGCAGCACGAGGACAGGAGGGGGTACTGAAGCTTTCTTT. Protein sequence: CASSTRTGGGTEAFF.

The genes are TRBV4-3 and TRBJ2-7; 9 nucleotides agree with TRBD2. The J segment lost 6 bases and the V segment lost 0 bases, leaving 21 bases of the junction unmatched. CDR1 and CDR2 (germline): LGHNA, YSLEER. CDR3 length equals 20 residues. For the CDR3, the DNA is TGCGCCAGCAGCCAAGATTGGGCTGGTCTAGCGGGAACACTCGGCTGCGAGCAGTACTTC. This gives the protein CASSQDWAGLAGTLGCEQYF.

The chain is built from TRBV3-1 (or the pseudogene TRBV3-2) and TRBJ2-6, with TRBD1 matching over 7 bases. J lost 4 bases, V lost 1 base, and 10 bases had no gene match. The CDR3 runs 18 residues. In germline, CDR1 is LGHDT, CDR2 YNNKEL (reference sequence). CDR3 region: CASSQVRQGVAGANVLTF. The DNA for the CDR3 is TGTGCCAGCAGCCAAGTCCGACAGGGAGTAGCGGGGGCCAACGTCCTGACTTTC.

The chain joins TRBV5-1 to TRBJ2-7; 12 nucleotides agree with TRBD2. The germline CDR1 and CDR2 sequences are SGHRS and YFSETQ. The CDR3 has 17 amino acids. V lost 1 base to trimming and J lost 2 bases; unmatched junction nucleotides: 7. Here the CDR3 reads CASSLRLAGEPTYEQYF. CDR3 bases: TGCGCCAGCAGCTTGAGACTAGCGGGAGAACCGACCTACGAGCAGTACTTC. The full variable domain, its missing parts supplied by reference TRBV5-1 and TRBJ2-7, is KAGVTQTPRYLIKTRGQQVTLSCSPISGHRSVSWYQQTPGQGLQFLFEYFSETQRNKGNFPGRFSGRQFSNSRSEMNVSTLELGDSALYLCASSLRLAGEPTYEQYFGPGTRLTVT.

J is TRBJ2-3 and V is TRBV5-1, with TRBD1 as a possible D gene (6 bases). Trimming left V 0 bases short and J 5 bases short, with 10 bases between. This CDR3 is 14 amino acids long. CDR1 and CDR2 from the germline V gene are SGHRS and YFSETQ. The CDR3 bases are TGCGCCAGCAGCTTGGGATCAGGGGTAGATACGCAGTATTTT. Protein sequence: CASSLGSGVDTQYF.

This chain joins TRBV3-1 (or the pseudogene TRBV3-2) and TRBJ1-3, with D hard to call. Germline CDR1 LGHDT, CDR2 YNNKEL (reference sequence). This CDR3 contains 15 residues. V dropped 0 bases and J dropped 2 bases, with 8 bases sitting between them. The CDR3 DNA reads as TGTGCCAGCAGCCAAGATCTGAGGACTGGAAACACCATATATTTT. Translating it yields CASSQDLRTGNTIYF.

This sequence joins TRBV6-2 or TRBV6-3 and TRBJ1-2; D call uncertain. Germline V lookup: CDR1 MNHEY, CDR2 SVGEGT. The CDR3 is made up of 12 amino acids. V was trimmed by 5 bases and J by 8 bases, leaving 12 bases between them. CDR3 protein: CASSTALRGYTF. In DNA, the CDR3 is TGTGCCAGCAGTACAGCCCTTAGAGGCTACACCTTC.

The chain combines TRBV5-1 with TRBJ2-7; maybe TRBD1 (5 bases). Trimming cost V 6 bases and J 0 bases, with 13 bases left between them. Looked up from germline, CDR1 is SGHRS and CDR2 is YFSETQ. This CDR3 spans 14 amino acids. The CDR3 DNA reads TGCGCCAGCACCCGACAGTCCTCCTCCTACGAGCAGTACTTC. This sequence encodes CASTRQSSSYEQYF.

The J gene is TRBJ2-5, the V gene TRBV7-9, with 8 bases matching TRBD2. After removal of 4 bases from V and 5 bases from J, the junction contained 6 bases not matched to a gene. Germline V gives CDR1 SEHNR, CDR2 FQNEAQ (reference sequence). The CDR3 has 14 amino acids. DNA for the CDR3: TGTGCCAGCAGCTGGGGCGGCGGGGGGGAGACCCAGTACTTC. Protein sequence: CASSWGGGGETQYF.

About this clone: One end of the junction varies from germline; a read error may be responsible. V and J are TRBV6-2 or TRBV6-3 and TRBJ2-7, with D perhaps matching TRBD2 (6 bases). The germline V gene has CDR1 MNHEY and CDR2 SVGEGT. The CDR3 runs to 13 residues. CDR3 nucleotide sequence: TGTGCCAGCAGTCGGGACTTCCCCTACGCTTGGGACTTC. Its translation is CASSRDFPYAWDF.

This chain uses TRBV4-3 with TRBJ2-7; D might be TRBD1 (5 bases). The ends were cut back, 0 bases at V and 6 bases at J, with 18 bases in the middle. Germline CDR1 reads LGHNA; CDR2 reads YSLEER. The length of the CDR3 is 16 residues. The CDR3 sequence: CASSQDRGVGRREQYF. CDR3 in DNA: TGCGCCAGCAGCCAAGATCGTGGGGTGGGGCGGCGCGAGCAGTACTTC.

This chain uses TRBV4-1 with TRBJ1-2; unclear D gene. Germline V lookup: CDR1 MGHRA, CDR2 YSYEKL. The CDR3 has 13 residues. V shed 4 bases and J shed 12 bases, with 18 bases lying between them. The CDR3, as DNA: TGCGCCAGCAGCCCAATCCTAGCGCCGGGTCACACCTTC. Protein sequence: CASSPILAPGHTF.

CDR3 nucleotide sequence: TGTGCCAGCAGCTTGTCGTCTTATTCACCCCTCCACTTT. It encodes CASSLSSYSPLHF. The chain uses TRBV7-9 and TRBJ1-6; D gene unclear. The germline gives CDR1 SEHNR, CDR2 FQNEAQ (reference sequence). The CDR3 loop spans 13 amino acids. Trimming pared 3 bases from V and 8 bases from J, leaving 8 bases between. Together with reference TRBV7-9 and TRBJ1-6, the CDR3 gives the full variable domain: DTGVSQNPRHKITKRGQNVTFRCDPISEHNRLYWYRQTLGQGPEFLTYFQNEAQLEKSRLLSDRFSAERPKGSFSTLEIQRTEQGDSAMYLCASSLSSYSPLHFGNGTRLTVT.

V gene TRBV9 combines with J gene TRBJ2-5; the D gene is possibly TRBD1 (5 bases). The CDR3 extends over 15 amino acids. The V gene's germline CDR1 is SGDLS and CDR2 YYNGEE. The V gene lost 4 bases and the J gene lost 5 bases, with 18 bases spanning the gap. The CDR3 here is CASSLTVNIGETQYF. The CDR3 bases are TGTGCCAGCAGCTTGACAGTAAATATAGGGGAGACCCAGTACTTC.